A selection of T cell receptor beta chains follows, all from one sample in a study of shared clonotypes between healthy human individuals. The table came from immunoSEQ multiplex PCR; TCRdb's copy has only in-frame clones and leaves some out. The sample consists of millions of clones, more than 80% of them appearing once. The source material was naive CD4+ T cells from PBMCs. Receptor source: a man younger than 30 in good health. Some clones in this sample may be carry-over from other donors' samples. CDR3s include the opening cysteine and the closing phenylalanine or tryptophan. The D gene is left open where the match is weak. Where a row states a size, it is once, few, many or the class of an expanded clone; other rows omit it.

clone size: few; D gene: NA; J gene: TRBJ1-1; CDR3 length: 13; V gene: TRBV30; CDR3 DNA: TGTGCCTGGAGTGCCTTTACTGGAGCCGAAGCTTTCTTT; CDR3 protein: CAWSAFTGAEAFF
clone size: NA; D gene: TRBD1; J gene: TRBJ1-2; CDR3 length: 13; V gene: TRBV5-1; CDR3 DNA: TGCGCCAGCGGGACAGGGAGTGGCTATGGCTACACCTTC; CDR3 protein: CASGTGSGYGYTF
clone size: NA; D gene: NA; J gene: TRBJ1-4; CDR3 length: 16; V gene: TRBV19; CDR3 DNA: TGTGCCAGTAGTATTATAAGGACTTGGGAGGCTGAAAAACTGTTTTTT; CDR3 protein: CASSIIRTWEAEKLFF
clone size: NA; D gene: NA; J gene: TRBJ2-5; CDR3 length: 15; V gene: TRBV18; CDR3 DNA: TGTGCCAGCTCACCACCCACAATACAGCTAGAGACCCAGTACTTC; CDR3 protein: CASSPPTIQLETQYF
clone size: NA; D gene: NA; J gene: TRBJ2-1; CDR3 length: 16; V gene: TRBV5-1; CDR3 DNA: TGCGCCAGCAGACCACTCAGTGGGGTTGTCTACAATGAGCAGTTCTTC; CDR3 protein: CASRPLSGVVYNEQFF
clone size: NA; D gene: NA; J gene: TRBJ2-1; CDR3 length: 14; V gene: TRBV6-5; CDR3 DNA: TGTGCCAGCAGAGGGACGTCGGGCTACAATGAGCAGTTCTTC; CDR3 protein: CASRGTSGYNEQFF
clone size: NA; D gene: NA; J gene: TRBJ1-2; CDR3 length: 14; V gene: TRBV19; CDR3 DNA: TGTGCCAGCGCTCAACAGGTAGCTAACTATGGCTACACCTTC; CDR3 protein: CASAQQVANYGYTF
clone size: NA; D gene: NA; J gene: TRBJ1-1; CDR3 length: 15; V gene: TRBV7-3; CDR3 DNA: TGTGCCAGCAGCTTAACCCGGCTTGACCACACTGAAGCTTTCTTT; CDR3 protein: CASSLTRLDHTEAFF
clone size: NA; D gene: TRBD2; J gene: TRBJ2-2; CDR3 length: 16; V gene: TRBV4-3; CDR3 DNA: TGCGCCAGCAGCTCGGGACTAGCGGGATACACCGGGGAGCTGTTTTTT; CDR3 protein: CASSSGLAGYTGELFF
clone size: NA; D gene: NA; J gene: TRBJ2-3; CDR3 length: 16; V gene: TRBV9; CDR3 DNA: TGTGCCAGCAGCGAATGGGGCGGGACCAGCACAGATACGCAGTATTTT; CDR3 protein: CASSEWGGTSTDTQYF
clone size: NA; D gene: TRBD1; J gene: TRBJ1-1; CDR3 length: 13; V gene: TRBV19; CDR3 DNA: TGTGCCAGCCTCTCGGGACAGACCACTGAAGCTTTCTTT; CDR3 protein: CASLSGQTTEAFF
clone size: NA; D gene: NA; J gene: TRBJ1-2; CDR3 length: 14; V gene: TRBV28; CDR3 DNA: TGTGCCAGCAGGATCCAGGGTTTGGACTCTGGCTACACCTTC; CDR3 protein: CASRIQGLDSGYTF
clone size: NA; D gene: TRBD2; J gene: TRBJ2-7; CDR3 length: 18; V gene: TRBV7-2; CDR3 DNA: TGTGCCAGCAGCTTAGACCTCGGACTAGCGGGAGGCGCCTACGAGCAGTACTTC; CDR3 protein: CASSLDLGLAGGAYEQYF
clone size: NA; D gene: NA; J gene: TRBJ2-3; CDR3 length: 15; V gene: TRBV7-9; CDR3 DNA: TGTGCCAGCAGCTTGATCGCAGGGGTGGCAGATACGCAGTATTTT; CDR3 protein: CASSLIAGVADTQYF
clone size: once; D gene: NA; J gene: TRBJ2-1; CDR3 length: 14; V gene: TRBV19; CDR3 DNA: TGTGCCAGTAGTATGGGACTCACCTACAATGAGCAGTTCTTC; CDR3 protein: CASSMGLTYNEQFF
clone size: once; D gene: NA; J gene: TRBJ1-1; CDR3 length: 15; V gene: TRBV5-1; CDR3 DNA: TGCGCCAGCAGCTTGGAGGGGACACTAGGGACTGAAGCTTTCTTT; CDR3 protein: CASSLEGTLGTEAFF
clone size: NA; D gene: TRBD1; J gene: TRBJ2-7; CDR3 length: 16; V gene: TRBV7-2; CDR3 DNA: TGTGCCAGCAGCTTAGTCGGGACAGGAGTTTCCTACGAGCAGTACTTC; CDR3 protein: CASSLVGTGVSYEQYF
clone size: NA; D gene: TRBD2; J gene: TRBJ2-1; CDR3 length: 16; V gene: TRBV4-1; CDR3 DNA: TGCGCCAGCAGCCGGGGACTAGCGGAGAACTACAATGAGCAGTTCTTC; CDR3 protein: CASSRGLAENYNEQFF
clone size: NA; D gene: TRBD2; J gene: TRBJ2-1; CDR3 length: 16; V gene: TRBV4-1; CDR3 DNA: TGCGCCAGCAGCCGCGGACTAGCGGGAGGAAACAATGAGCAGTTCTTC; CDR3 protein: CASSRGLAGGNNEQFF
clone size: NA; D gene: NA; J gene: TRBJ2-1; CDR3 length: 14; V gene: TRBV7-9; CDR3 DNA: TGTGCCAGCAGCTTAGGGGGGGCCTCAAATGAGCAGTTCTTC; CDR3 protein: CASSLGGASNEQFF
clone size: NA; D gene: NA; J gene: TRBJ2-1; CDR3 length: 16; V gene: TRBV7-2; CDR3 DNA: TGTGCCAGCAGCCAGTTTGGGGCAGGGACCTTTAATGAGCAGTTCTTC; CDR3 protein: CASSQFGAGTFNEQFF
clone size: once; D gene: NA; J gene: TRBJ1-6; CDR3 length: 10; V gene: TRBV20-1; CDR3 DNA: TGCAGTGCTAGTGAACCACCCCTCCACTTT; CDR3 protein: CSASEPPLHF
clone size: NA; D gene: TRBD2; J gene: TRBJ2-5; CDR3 length: 15; V gene: TRBV11-2; CDR3 DNA: TGTGCCAGCAGCCTCCTAGCGGGAGGGTGGGAGACCCAGTACTTC; CDR3 protein: CASSLLAGGWETQYF
clone size: NA; D gene: TRBD1; J gene: TRBJ1-2; CDR3 length: 14; V gene: TRBV28; CDR3 DNA: TGTGCCAGCAGTACCAACAGGGGGAACTATGGCTACACCTTC; CDR3 protein: CASSTNRGNYGYTF
clone size: NA; D gene: NA; J gene: TRBJ1-5; CDR3 length: 15; V gene: TRBV2; CDR3 DNA: TGTGCCAGCAGCGTCACCCCTCCGGGCAATCAGCCCCAGCATTTT; CDR3 protein: CASSVTPPGNQPQHF
clone size: NA; D gene: TRBD2; J gene: TRBJ2-3; CDR3 length: 17; V gene: TRBV4-1; CDR3 DNA: TGCGCCAGCAGCCAAGTCCTTAGCGGGAGATTAACAGATACGCAGTATTTT; CDR3 protein: CASSQVLSGRLTDTQYF
clone size: NA; D gene: NA; J gene: TRBJ2-5; CDR3 length: 15; V gene: TRBV30; CDR3 DNA: TGTGCCTGGAGTAAAGGATGGGCGAGGTCAGAGACCCAGTACTTC; CDR3 protein: CAWSKGWARSETQYF
clone size: NA; D gene: TRBD2; J gene: TRBJ2-7; CDR3 length: 15; V gene: TRBV9; CDR3 DNA: TGTGCCAGCAGCGTAGCGGGAGGCATCTCCTACGAGCAGTACTTC; CDR3 protein: CASSVAGGISYEQYF
clone size: NA; D gene: NA; J gene: TRBJ2-3; CDR3 length: 13; V gene: TRBV7-3; CDR3 DNA: TGTGCCAGCAGCTTACAGCCCACAGATACGCAGTATTTT; CDR3 protein: CASSLQPTDTQYF
clone size: NA; D gene: TRBD2; J gene: TRBJ2-2; CDR3 length: 16; V gene: TRBV7-3; CDR3 DNA: TGTGCCAGCAGCTTATTAGCGGGCCCTAACACCGGGGAGCTGTTTTTT; CDR3 protein: CASSLLAGPNTGELFF
clone size: NA; D gene: NA; J gene: TRBJ1-4; CDR3 length: 14; V gene: TRBV7-8; CDR3 DNA: TGTGCCAGCAGCTTCGCTTCAACTAATGAAAAACTGTTTTTT; CDR3 protein: CASSFASTNEKLFF
clone size: once; D gene: TRBD2; J gene: TRBJ2-3; CDR3 length: 15; V gene: TRBV9; CDR3 DNA: TGTGCCAGCAGCATCCAAGCGGGAGGGCCAGATACGCAGTATTTT; CDR3 protein: CASSIQAGGPDTQYF
clone size: NA; D gene: NA; J gene: TRBJ1-2; CDR3 length: 14; V gene: TRBV6-5; CDR3 DNA: TGTGCCAGCAGTGGTACCGAGACTGCATATGGCTACACCTTC; CDR3 protein: CASSGTETAYGYTF
clone size: NA; D gene: TRBD1; J gene: TRBJ1-2; CDR3 length: 12; V gene: TRBV7-8; CDR3 DNA: TGTGCCAGCAGCCGAGACAGGGGTGGCTACACCTTC; CDR3 protein: CASSRDRGGYTF
clone size: once; D gene: TRBD2; J gene: TRBJ2-7; CDR3 length: 12; V gene: TRBV7-8; CDR3 DNA: TGTGCCAGCAGCTTCGGACTAGCCGAGCAGTACTTC; CDR3 protein: CASSFGLAEQYF
clone size: NA; D gene: NA; J gene: TRBJ2-3; CDR3 length: 14; V gene: TRBV6-6; CDR3 DNA: TGTGCCAGCAGTAAAGCGGGACACCCGAATTCGCAGTATTTT; CDR3 protein: CASSKAGHPNSQYF
clone size: few; D gene: NA; J gene: TRBJ1-1; CDR3 length: 14; V gene: TRBV9; CDR3 DNA: TGTGCCAGCAGCGAACAGGTTGGGAACACTGAAGCTTTCTTT; CDR3 protein: CASSEQVGNTEAFF
clone size: NA; D gene: NA; J gene: TRBJ2-7; CDR3 length: 16; V gene: TRBV11-2; CDR3 DNA: TGTGCCAGCACCTCACTTGGGGGGCCCTCTTCCTACGAGCAGTACTTC; CDR3 protein: CASTSLGGPSSYEQYF
clone size: NA; D gene: NA; J gene: TRBJ2-3; CDR3 length: 14; V gene: TRBV18; CDR3 DNA: TGTGCCAGCTCACCCCTCGACAGCACAGATACGCAGTATTTT; CDR3 protein: CASSPLDSTDTQYF
clone size: NA; D gene: TRBD2; J gene: TRBJ2-7; CDR3 length: 15; V gene: TRBV6-1; CDR3 DNA: TGTGCCAGCACCGAGATACTAGCGGGAGCCTACGAGCAGTACTTC; CDR3 protein: CASTEILAGAYEQYF
clone size: NA; D gene: NA; J gene: TRBJ2-1; CDR3 length: 16; V gene: TRBV14; CDR3 DNA: TGTGCCAGCAGCCAAGATTTAGGACAGTTTAACAATGAGCAGTTCTTC; CDR3 protein: CASSQDLGQFNNEQFF
clone size: NA; D gene: NA; J gene: TRBJ2-1; CDR3 length: 14; V gene: TRBV19; CDR3 DNA: TGTGCCAGTAGTATGCAGGGAAGCTACAATGAGCAGTTCTTC; CDR3 protein: CASSMQGSYNEQFF
clone size: NA; D gene: TRBD2; J gene: TRBJ2-2; CDR3 length: 15; V gene: TRBV5-1; CDR3 DNA: TGCGCCAGCTGTCTAGCGGCCGCGAACACCGGGGAGCTGTTTTTT; CDR3 protein: CASCLAAANTGELFF
clone size: NA; D gene: TRBD1; J gene: TRBJ2-1; CDR3 length: 13; V gene: TRBV2; CDR3 DNA: TGTGCCAGCAGTGACACAGGGGACAATGAGCAGTTCTTC; CDR3 protein: CASSDTGDNEQFF
clone size: NA; D gene: NA; J gene: TRBJ1-1; CDR3 length: 13; V gene: TRBV25-1; CDR3 DNA: TGTGCCAGCAGTCCCCCCGTGAACACTGAAGCTTTCTTT; CDR3 protein: CASSPPVNTEAFF
clone size: NA; D gene: TRBD2; J gene: TRBJ2-7; CDR3 length: 14; V gene: TRBV28; CDR3 DNA: TGTGCCAGCGCCTCGACTAGCGGGACCTACGAGCAGTACTTC; CDR3 protein: CASASTSGTYEQYF
clone size: NA; D gene: TRBD1; J gene: TRBJ2-2; CDR3 length: 17; V gene: TRBV28; CDR3 DNA: TGTGCCAGCACCCAACTACACGGGACAGGGAACACCGGGGAGCTGTTTTTT; CDR3 protein: CASTQLHGTGNTGELFF
clone size: once; D gene: TRBD1; J gene: TRBJ2-2; CDR3 length: 16; V gene: TRBV5-6; CDR3 DNA: TGTGCCAGCAGCCGAACAGGGGGCAGTAACACCGGGGAGCTGTTTTTT; CDR3 protein: CASSRTGGSNTGELFF